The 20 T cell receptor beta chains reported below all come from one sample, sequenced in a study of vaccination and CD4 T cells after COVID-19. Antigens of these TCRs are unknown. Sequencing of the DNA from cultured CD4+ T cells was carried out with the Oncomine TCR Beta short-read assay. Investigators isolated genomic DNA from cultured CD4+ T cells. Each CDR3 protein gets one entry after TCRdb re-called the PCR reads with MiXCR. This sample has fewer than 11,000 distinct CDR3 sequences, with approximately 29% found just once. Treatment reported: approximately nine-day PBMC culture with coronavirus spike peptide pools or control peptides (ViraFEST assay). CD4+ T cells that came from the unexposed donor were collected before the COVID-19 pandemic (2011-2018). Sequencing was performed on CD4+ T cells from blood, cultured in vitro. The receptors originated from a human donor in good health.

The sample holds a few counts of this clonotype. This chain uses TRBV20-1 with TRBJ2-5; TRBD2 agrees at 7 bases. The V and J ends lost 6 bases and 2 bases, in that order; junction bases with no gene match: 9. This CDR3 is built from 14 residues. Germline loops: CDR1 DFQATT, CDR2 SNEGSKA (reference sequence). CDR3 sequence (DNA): TGCAGTGCGTCACCGGGGACTAATCAAGAGACCCAGTACTTC. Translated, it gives CSASPGTNQETQYF.

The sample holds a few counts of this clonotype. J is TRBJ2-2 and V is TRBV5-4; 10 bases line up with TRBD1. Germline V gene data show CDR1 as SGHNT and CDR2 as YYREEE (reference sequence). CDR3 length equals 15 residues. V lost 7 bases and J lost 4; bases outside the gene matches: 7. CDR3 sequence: CASGTGAVRTGELFF. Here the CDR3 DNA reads TGTGCCAGCGGGACAGGGGCAGTACGCACCGGGGAGCTGTTTTTT.

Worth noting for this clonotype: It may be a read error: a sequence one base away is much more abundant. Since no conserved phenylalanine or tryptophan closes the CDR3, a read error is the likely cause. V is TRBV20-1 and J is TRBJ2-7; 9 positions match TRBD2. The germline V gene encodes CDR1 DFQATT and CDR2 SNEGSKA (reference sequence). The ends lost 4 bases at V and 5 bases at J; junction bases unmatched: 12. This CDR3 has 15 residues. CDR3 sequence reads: CSAIQGWREGNEQYL. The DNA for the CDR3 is TGCAGTGCTATCCAAGGTTGGCGGGAGGGAAACGAGCAGTACCTC.

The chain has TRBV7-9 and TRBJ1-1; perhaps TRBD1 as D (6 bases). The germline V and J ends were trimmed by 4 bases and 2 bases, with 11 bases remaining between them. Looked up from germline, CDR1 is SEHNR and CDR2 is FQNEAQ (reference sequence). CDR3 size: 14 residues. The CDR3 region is CASSSGAGNTEAFF. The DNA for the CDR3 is TGTGCCAGCAGCTCGGGGGCAGGCAACACTGAAGCTTTCTTT.

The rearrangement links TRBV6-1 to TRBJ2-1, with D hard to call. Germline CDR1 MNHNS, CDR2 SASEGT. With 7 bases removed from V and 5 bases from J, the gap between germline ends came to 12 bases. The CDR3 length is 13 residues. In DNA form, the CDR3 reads TGTGCCAGCACACGAGAAGGGAACAATGAGCAGTTCTTC. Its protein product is CASTREGNNEQFF.

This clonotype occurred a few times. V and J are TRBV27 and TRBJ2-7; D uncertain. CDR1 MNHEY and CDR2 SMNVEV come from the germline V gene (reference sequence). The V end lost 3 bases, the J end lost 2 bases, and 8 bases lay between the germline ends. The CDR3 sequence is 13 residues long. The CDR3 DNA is TGTGCCAGCAGTTTTATCCCTACCTACGAGCAGTACTTC. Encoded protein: CASSFIPTYEQYF.

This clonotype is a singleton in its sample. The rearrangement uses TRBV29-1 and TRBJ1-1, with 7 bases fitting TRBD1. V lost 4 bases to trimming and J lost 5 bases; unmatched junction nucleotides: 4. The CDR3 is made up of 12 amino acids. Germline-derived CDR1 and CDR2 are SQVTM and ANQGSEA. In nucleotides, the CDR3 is TGCAGCGTTGGAAGACAGGGTACTGAAGCTTTCTTT. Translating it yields CSVGRQGTEAFF.

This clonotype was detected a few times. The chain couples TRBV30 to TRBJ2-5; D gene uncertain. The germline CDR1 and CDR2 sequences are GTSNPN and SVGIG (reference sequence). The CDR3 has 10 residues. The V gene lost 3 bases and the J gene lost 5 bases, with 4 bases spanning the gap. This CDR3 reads CAWSRETQYF. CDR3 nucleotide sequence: TGTGCCTGGAGCCGGGAGACCCAGTACTTC.

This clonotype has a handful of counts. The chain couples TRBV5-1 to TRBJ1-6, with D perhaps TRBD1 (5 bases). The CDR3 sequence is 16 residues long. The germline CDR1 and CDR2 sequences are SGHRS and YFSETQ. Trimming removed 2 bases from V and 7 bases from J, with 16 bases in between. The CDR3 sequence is CASSLTPGGSNSPLHF. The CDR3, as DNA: TGCGCCAGCAGCTTAACCCCCGGGGGTTCGAATTCACCCCTCCACTTT.

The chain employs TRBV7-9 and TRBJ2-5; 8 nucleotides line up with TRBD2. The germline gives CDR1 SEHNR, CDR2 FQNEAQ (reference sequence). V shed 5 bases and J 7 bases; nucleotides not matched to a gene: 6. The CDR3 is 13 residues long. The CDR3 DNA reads TGTGCCAGCAGCCGGGAGGGCGGGGGGACCCAGTACTTC. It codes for CASSREGGGTQYF.

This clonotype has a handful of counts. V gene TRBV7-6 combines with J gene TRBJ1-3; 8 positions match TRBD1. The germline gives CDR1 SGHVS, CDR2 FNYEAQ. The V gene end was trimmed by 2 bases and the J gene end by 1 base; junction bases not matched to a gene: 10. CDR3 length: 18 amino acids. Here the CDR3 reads CASSLRAGGFMSGNTIYF. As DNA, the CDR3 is TGTGCCAGCAGCTTACGGGCAGGGGGCTTTATGTCTGGAAACACCATATATTTT.

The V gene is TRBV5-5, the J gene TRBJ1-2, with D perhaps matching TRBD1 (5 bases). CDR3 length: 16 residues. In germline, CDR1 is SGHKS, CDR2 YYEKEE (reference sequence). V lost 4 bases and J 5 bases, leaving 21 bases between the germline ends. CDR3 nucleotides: TGTGCCAGCAGCCGAGAAGGGACTCCTCTACGTTATGGCTACACCTTC. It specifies CASSREGTPLRYGYTF.

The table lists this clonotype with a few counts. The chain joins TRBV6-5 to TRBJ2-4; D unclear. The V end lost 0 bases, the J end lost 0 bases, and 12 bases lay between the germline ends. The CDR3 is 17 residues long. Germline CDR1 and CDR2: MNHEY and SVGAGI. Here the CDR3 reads CASSYSFSPLAKNIQYF. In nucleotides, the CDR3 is TGTGCCAGCAGTTACTCGTTTAGTCCCCTAGCCAAAAACATTCAGTACTTC.

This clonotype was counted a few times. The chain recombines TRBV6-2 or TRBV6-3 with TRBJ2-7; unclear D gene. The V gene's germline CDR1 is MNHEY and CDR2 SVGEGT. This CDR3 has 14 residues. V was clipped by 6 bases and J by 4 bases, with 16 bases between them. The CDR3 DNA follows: TGTGCCAGCAGGGAACCCTCAGTCCCATACGAGCAGTACTTC. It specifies CASREPSVPYEQYF.

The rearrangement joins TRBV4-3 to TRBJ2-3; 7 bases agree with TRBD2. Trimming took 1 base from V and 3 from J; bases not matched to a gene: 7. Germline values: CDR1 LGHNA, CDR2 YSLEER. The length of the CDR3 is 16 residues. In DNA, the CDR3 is TGCGCCAGCAGCCAAGCGGGGAGGGGCGGAACAGATACGCAGTATTTT. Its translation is CASSQAGRGGTDTQYF.

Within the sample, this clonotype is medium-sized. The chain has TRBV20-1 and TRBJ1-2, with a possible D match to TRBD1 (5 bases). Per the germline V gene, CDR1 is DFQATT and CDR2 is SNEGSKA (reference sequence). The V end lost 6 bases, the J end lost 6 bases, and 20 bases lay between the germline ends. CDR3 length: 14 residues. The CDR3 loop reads CSAQPPGLRDGYTF. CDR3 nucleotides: TGCAGTGCCCAGCCCCCAGGGTTACGGGATGGCTACACCTTC.

The CDR3 reads CAEGFSETQYF. The CDR3 bases are TGTGCTGAGGGGTTTTCGGAGACCCAGTACTTC. The V and J genes are TRBV30 and TRBJ2-5; D could derive from TRBD1 or TRBD2 (5 bases each). The CDR3 covers 11 residues. Germline CDR1 GTSNPN, CDR2 SVGIG (reference sequence).

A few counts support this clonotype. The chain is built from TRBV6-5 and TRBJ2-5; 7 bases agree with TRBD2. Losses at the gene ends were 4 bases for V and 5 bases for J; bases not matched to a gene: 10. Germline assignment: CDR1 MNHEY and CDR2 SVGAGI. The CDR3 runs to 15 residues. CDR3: CASSFSGAAAETQYF. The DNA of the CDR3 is TGTGCCAGCAGTTTCAGCGGGGCGGCAGCGGAGACCCAGTACTTC.

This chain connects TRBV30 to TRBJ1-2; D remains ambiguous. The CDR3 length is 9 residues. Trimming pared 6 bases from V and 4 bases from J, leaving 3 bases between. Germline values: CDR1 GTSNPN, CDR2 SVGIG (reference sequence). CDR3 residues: CACSYGYTF. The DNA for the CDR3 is TGTGCCTGTTCCTATGGCTACACCTTC.

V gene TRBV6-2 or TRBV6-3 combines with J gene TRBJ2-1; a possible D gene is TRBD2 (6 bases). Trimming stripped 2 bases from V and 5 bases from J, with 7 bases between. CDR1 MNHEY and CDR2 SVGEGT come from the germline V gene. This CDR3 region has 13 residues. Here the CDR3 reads CASSYRENNEQFF. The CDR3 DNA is TGTGCCAGCAGTTACCGGGAGAACAATGAGCAGTTCTTC.